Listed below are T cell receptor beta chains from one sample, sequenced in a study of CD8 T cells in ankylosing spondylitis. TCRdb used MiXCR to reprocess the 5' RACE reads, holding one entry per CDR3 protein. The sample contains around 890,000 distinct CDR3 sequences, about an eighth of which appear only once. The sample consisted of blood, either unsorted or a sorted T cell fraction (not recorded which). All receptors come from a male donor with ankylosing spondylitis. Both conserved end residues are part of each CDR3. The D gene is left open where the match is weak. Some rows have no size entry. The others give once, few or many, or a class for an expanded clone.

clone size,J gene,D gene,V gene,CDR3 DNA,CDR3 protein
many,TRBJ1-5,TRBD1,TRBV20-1,TGCAGTGCTTTGGCCCCCGGGACAGGAAATCAGCCCCAGCATTTT,CSALAPGTGNQPQHF
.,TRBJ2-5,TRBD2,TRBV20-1,TGCAGTGCTAAGAGACTAGCGGCCACCCTGGAGACCCAGTACTTC,CSAKRLAATLETQYF
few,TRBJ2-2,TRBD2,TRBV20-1,TGCAGTGCTAGAGCCTCTACTAGCGGGGGGACGAACACCGGGGAGCTGTTTTTT,CSARASTSGGTNTGELFF
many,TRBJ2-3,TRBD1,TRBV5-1,TGCGCCAGCAGCTTAGGACAGGGCCCTAGCACAGATACGCAGTATTTT,CASSLGQGPSTDTQYF
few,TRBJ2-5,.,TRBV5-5,TGTGCCAGCAGCGATACTAGTTACCAAGAGACCCAGTACTTC,CASSDTSYQETQYF
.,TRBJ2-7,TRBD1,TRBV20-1,TGCAGTGCTACTCGACAGGGCCCGTCCTACGAGCAGTACTTC,CSATRQGPSYEQYF
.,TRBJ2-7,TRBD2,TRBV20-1,TGCAGTGCTAGAATAGCGGGATATAAGTCCTACGAGCAGTACTTC,CSARIAGYKSYEQYF
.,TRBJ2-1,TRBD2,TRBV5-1,TGCGCCAGCAGCTTGTTTGCGGGGGCCTACAATGAGCAGTTCTTC,CASSLFAGAYNEQFF
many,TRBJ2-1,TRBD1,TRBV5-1,TGCGCCAGCAGCTTGGCCGCAGGGGGCGGTCGGAATGAGCAGTTCTTC,CASSLAAGGGRNEQFF
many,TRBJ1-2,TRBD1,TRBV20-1,TGCAGTGGGGGCGACAGGGCCTATGGCTACACCTTC,CSGGDRAYGYTF
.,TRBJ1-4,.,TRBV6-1,TGTGCCAGCAAAGGACAACGCTACGAAAAACTGTTTTTT,CASKGQRYEKLFF
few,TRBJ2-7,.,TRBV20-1,TGCAGTGCCCCTCGCCCGAACTCGGCCTACGAGCAGTACTTC,CSAPRPNSAYEQYF
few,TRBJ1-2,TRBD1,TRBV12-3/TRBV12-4,TGTGCCAGCTTGGCGGGGACAGCGTATGGCTACACCTTC,CASLAGTAYGYTF
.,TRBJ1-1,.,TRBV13,TGTGCCAGCAGCTCTGGTGGCACGAACACTGAAGCTTTCTTT,CASSSGGTNTEAFF
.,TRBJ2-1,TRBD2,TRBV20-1,TGCAGTGCTAGGGTCTCCGGCGGGAGGTCCTACAATGAGCAGTTCTTC,CSARVSGGRSYNEQFF
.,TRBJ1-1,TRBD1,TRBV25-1,TGTGCCAGCAGTGCCGACAGGGTTGCCTCGAACACTGAAGCTTTCTTT,CASSADRVASNTEAFF
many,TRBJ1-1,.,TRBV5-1,TGCGCCAGCAGCCCGGGGAGCACTGAAGCTTTCTTT,CASSPGSTEAFF
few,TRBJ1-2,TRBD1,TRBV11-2,TGTGCCAGCAGCCTACTACCTGGGAACAGGGGGAACTATGGCTACACCTTC,CASSLLPGNRGNYGYTF
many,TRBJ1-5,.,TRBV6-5,TGTGCCAGCAGCACGGACAATCAGCCCCAGCATTTT,CASSTDNQPQHF
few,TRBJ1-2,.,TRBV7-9,TGTGCCAGCACCAGCTACACCTTC,CASTSYTF
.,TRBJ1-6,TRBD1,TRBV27,TGTGCCAGCGGCGAACAGGGGCAGGATTCACCCCTCCACTTT,CASGEQGQDSPLHF
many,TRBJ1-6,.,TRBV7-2,TGTGCCAGCCGCGGGAGGGATTCACCCCTCCACTTT,CASRGRDSPLHF
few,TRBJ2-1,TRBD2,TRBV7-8,TGTGCCAGCAGCTTATCTTCTAGCGGAGACTCCTACAATGAGCAGTTCTTC,CASSLSSSGDSYNEQFF
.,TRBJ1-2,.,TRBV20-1,TGCAGTGCCCACATGCCGGGCAACTATGGCTACACCTTC,CSAHMPGNYGYTF
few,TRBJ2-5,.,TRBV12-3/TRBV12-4,TGTGCCAGCAGTTTTCGGTGGGAGACCCAGTACTTC,CASSFRWETQYF
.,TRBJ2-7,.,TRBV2,TGTGCCCCCAGGCCGCGGGCGCAGTACTTC,CAPRPRAQYF
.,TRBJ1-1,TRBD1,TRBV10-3,TGTGCCTCCAGGGGGGGTGACACTGAAGCTTTCTTT,CASRGGDTEAFF
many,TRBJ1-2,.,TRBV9,TGTGCCAGCAGTGCGAAGGGGTATGGCTACACCTTC,CASSAKGYGYTF